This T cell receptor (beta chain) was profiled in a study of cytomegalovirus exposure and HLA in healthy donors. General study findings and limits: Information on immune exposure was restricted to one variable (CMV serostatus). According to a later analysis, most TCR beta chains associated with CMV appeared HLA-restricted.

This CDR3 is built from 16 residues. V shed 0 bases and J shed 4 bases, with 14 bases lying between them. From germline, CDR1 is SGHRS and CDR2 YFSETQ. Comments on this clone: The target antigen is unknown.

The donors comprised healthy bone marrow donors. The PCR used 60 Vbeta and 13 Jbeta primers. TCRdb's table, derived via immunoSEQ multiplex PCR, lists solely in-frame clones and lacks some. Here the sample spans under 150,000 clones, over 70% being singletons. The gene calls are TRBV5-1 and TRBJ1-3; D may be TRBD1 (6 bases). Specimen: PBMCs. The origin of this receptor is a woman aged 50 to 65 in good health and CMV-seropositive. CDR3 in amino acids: CASSLEGQTGGNTIYF. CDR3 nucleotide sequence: TGCGCCAGCAGCTTGGAAGGACAGACGGGAGGAAACACCATATATTTT.